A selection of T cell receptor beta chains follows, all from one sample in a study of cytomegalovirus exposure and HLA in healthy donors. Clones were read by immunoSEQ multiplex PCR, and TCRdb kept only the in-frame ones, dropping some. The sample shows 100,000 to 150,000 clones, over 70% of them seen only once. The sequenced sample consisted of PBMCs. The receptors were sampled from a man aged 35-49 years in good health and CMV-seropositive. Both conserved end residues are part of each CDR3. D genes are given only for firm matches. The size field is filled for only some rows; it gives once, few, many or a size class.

CASSLGNLNYGYTF	TGTGCCAGCAGCTTGGGAAACTTAAACTATGGCTACACCTTC	.	.	TRBV5-6	TRBJ1-2
CASSEEAGIPNYGYTF	TGTGCCAGCAGTGAAGAGGCAGGCATACCTAACTATGGCTACACCTTC	.	.	TRBV6-1	TRBJ1-2
CASSEAAGGETQYF	TGTGCCAGCAGTGAAGCGGCCGGGGGGGAGACCCAGTACTTC	TRBD2	.	TRBV6-1	TRBJ2-5
CASSYGGQGYEQYF	TGTGCCAGCAGTTACGGGGGACAGGGCTACGAGCAGTACTTC	TRBD1	.	TRBV6-6	TRBJ2-7
CASSPGTGYNEQFF	TGTGCCAGCAGTCCCGGGACTGGGTACAATGAGCAGTTCTTC	.	.	TRBV11-3	TRBJ2-1
CAAEDRVGYTF	TGTGCCGCCGAGGACAGGGTTGGCTACACCTTC	TRBD1	.	TRBV10-3	TRBJ1-2
CAVRRGARGELFF	TGTGCCGTCCGCAGGGGGGCGCGCGGGGAGCTGTTTTTT	.	.	TRBV7-2	TRBJ2-2
CASAASRVRELFF	TGTGCCAGCGCGGCATCGAGGGTCCGGGAGCTGTTTTTT	.	.	TRBV19	TRBJ2-2
CASSQVPGQALSTDTQYF	TGCGCCAGCAGCCAGGTGCCGGGACAGGCGCTGAGCACAGATACGCAGTATTTT	TRBD1	.	TRBV5-1	TRBJ2-3
CASTLGAVSTDTQYF	TGTGCCAGCACTCTGGGGGCGGTGAGCACAGATACGCAGTATTTT	.	few	TRBV28	TRBJ2-3
CASRDTRTDTQYF	TGCGCCAGCCGGGACACCCGCACAGATACGCAGTATTTT	.	.	TRBV4-1	TRBJ2-3
CASSQEGTGLGPYEQYF	TGCGCCAGCAGCCAAGAGGGGACGGGACTGGGCCCCTACGAGCAGTACTTC	.	.	TRBV4-3	TRBJ2-7
CASSSGLALEQYF	TGTGCCAGCAGTTCCGGACTCGCTCTCGAGCAGTACTTC	.	.	TRBV5-4	TRBJ2-7
CASSPRLENTGELFF	TGTGCCAGCAGCCCCCGACTAGAAAACACCGGGGAGCTGTTTTTT	.	.	TRBV11-2	TRBJ2-2
CSVDGTSGSYNEQFF	TGCAGCGTTGACGGGACTAGCGGGAGCTACAATGAGCAGTTCTTC	TRBD2	few	TRBV29-1	TRBJ2-1
CASSPRLAGAGEQYF	TGTGCCAGCAGCCCAAGACTAGCGGGAGCTGGCGAGCAGTACTTC	TRBD2	few	TRBV7-2	TRBJ2-7
CASSEDVAASSYKQYF	TGTGCCAGCAGTGAAGATGTAGCGGCTTCATCCTACAAGCAGTACTTC	.	.	TRBV6-1	TRBJ2-7
CASSSQGAPPKAFF	TGTGCCAGTAGTTCGCAGGGGGCCCCTCCTAAAGCTTTCTTT	TRBD1	few	TRBV19	TRBJ1-1
CATSLSAGGSWEQYF	TGTGCCACCAGCCTTTCTGCGGGAGGCTCGTGGGAGCAGTACTTC	TRBD2	once	TRBV15	TRBJ2-7
CASSLDRVSGNTIYF	TGTGCCAGCAGCCTGGACAGGGTCTCTGGAAACACCATATATTTT	TRBD1	.	TRBV6-6	TRBJ1-3
CASSSPISGQGLETQYF	TGTGCCAGCAGCTCCCCCATATCGGGACAGGGGTTAGAGACCCAGTACTTC	TRBD1	.	TRBV5-8	TRBJ2-5
CASSANSQGYEQYF	TGTGCCAGCAGCGCCAACTCCCAGGGCTACGAGCAGTACTTC	.	once	TRBV9	TRBJ2-7
CASSEGGGLNTIYF	TGTGCCAGCAGTGAAGGAGGGGGCCTTAACACCATATATTTT	TRBD1	.	TRBV2	TRBJ1-3
CASSYSGAHSQPQHF	TGTGCCAGCAGTTACTCAGGGGCCCACAGTCAGCCCCAGCATTTT	.	once	TRBV6-5	TRBJ1-5
CASSDQDRKVHEQYF	TGTGCCAGCAGTGATCAAGACAGGAAAGTCCACGAGCAGTACTTC	.	.	TRBV6-4	TRBJ2-7
CASSQHLLSGISTGANVLTF	TGTGCCAGCAGCCAACACCTACTAAGCGGGATTTCGACGGGGGCCAACGTCCTGACTTTC	TRBD2	.	TRBV4-2	TRBJ2-6
CASSLPTGQGKGLYEQYF	TGTGCCAGCAGCCTCCCGACGGGACAGGGGAAGGGTCTTTACGAGCAGTACTTC	TRBD1	.	TRBV7-2	TRBJ2-7
CASSVSGGRDEKLFF	TGTGCCAGCAGCGTTTCAGGGGGCCGGGATGAAAAACTGTTTTTT	TRBD1	once	TRBV9	TRBJ1-4
CASSPYGLAGTGELFF	TGTGCCAGCAGCCCGTACGGGCTAGCGGGCACCGGGGAGCTGTTTTTT	TRBD2	.	TRBV9	TRBJ2-2
CASSPGTGVYNEQFF	TGTGCCAGCAGCCCCGGGACAGGGGTATACAATGAGCAGTTCTTC	TRBD1	.	TRBV7-6	TRBJ2-1
CASSLDRGNQPQHF	TGTGCCAGCAGCTTAGACCGGGGCAATCAGCCCCAGCATTTT	.	.	TRBV7-9	TRBJ1-5
CAWSVSGGATDTQYF	TGTGCCTGGAGTGTTAGCGGGGGGGCCACAGATACGCAGTATTTT	TRBD2	.	TRBV30	TRBJ2-3
CASSLAGGGYTF	TGTGCCAGCAGCTTAGCCGGGGGTGGCTACACCTTC	.	.	TRBV7-6	TRBJ1-2
CASSVTGGLETQYF	TGTGCCAGCAGCGTAACGGGAGGGTTGGAGACCCAGTACTTC	TRBD2	.	TRBV9	TRBJ2-5
CASSLGVDSYYF	TGTGCCAGCAGCTTGGGCGTTGACAGCTATTACTTC	.	.	TRBV7-9	TRBJ2-7
CASHGSSGRTTDTQYF	TGTGCCAGCCACGGGTCCAGCGGGAGGACAACAGATACGCAGTATTTT	TRBD2	.	TRBV28	TRBJ2-3
CASSATGGPYSEQFF	TGTGCCAGCAGCGCGACAGGGGGGCCCTACAGTGAGCAGTTCTTC	TRBD1	.	TRBV2	TRBJ2-1
CASSQAQRGAYNEQFF	TGCGCCAGCAGCCAAGCTCAGCGGGGGGCATACAATGAGCAGTTCTTC	TRBD2	.	TRBV4-1	TRBJ2-1
CASSFLGQESYEQYF	TGTGCCAGCAGTTTCTTGGGACAGGAATCCTACGAGCAGTACTTC	TRBD1	once	TRBV27	TRBJ2-7
CASSVLGEKLFF	TGTGCCAGCAGCGTACTCGGTGAAAAACTGTTTTTT	.	.	TRBV7-6	TRBJ1-4
CASSMGQGLGGYTF	TGTGCCAGCAGTATGGGACAGGGGTTGGGGGGCTACACCTTC	TRBD1	.	TRBV6-1	TRBJ1-2
CASSGTGINYEQYF	TGTGCCAGCAGTGGGACAGGAATTAACTACGAGCAGTACTTC	TRBD1	.	TRBV27	TRBJ2-7
CASTGGFEQYF	TGTGCCAGCACAGGGGGTTTCGAGCAGTACTTC	TRBD1	.	TRBV7-9	TRBJ2-7
CASSDSRTSGRLNEQFF	TGTGCCAGCAGTGACTCTAGGACTAGCGGGAGGTTGAATGAGCAGTTCTTC	TRBD2	.	TRBV6-4	TRBJ2-1
CSGLAGGPQEQYF	TGCAGCGGGCTAGCGGGAGGGCCACAGGAGCAGTACTTC	TRBD2	.	TRBV29-1	TRBJ2-7
CASSLGPGGELFF	TGTGCCAGCAGCCTAGGGCCGGGCGGGGAGCTGTTTTTT	.	.	TRBV7-9	TRBJ2-2
CASSEIPAAREQYF	TGTGCCAGCAGTGAAATTCCCGCGGCGAGAGAGCAGTACTTC	.	few	TRBV6-1	TRBJ2-7
CASSLVGGSNEKLFF	TGCGCCAGCAGCTTGGTCGGGGGTTCAAATGAAAAACTGTTTTTT	.	.	TRBV5-1	TRBJ1-4
CASRRSGQGSYEQYF	TGTGCCAGCAGGAGGAGCGGACAGGGAAGTTACGAGCAGTACTTC	TRBD1	.	TRBV6-1	TRBJ2-7
CASILGQGNSGELFF	.	.	.	TRBV5-1	TRBJ2-2
CASTLGLYDTGELFF	TGTGCCAGCACCTTGGGACTATATGACACCGGGGAGCTGTTTTTT	TRBD2	.	TRBV11-1	TRBJ2-2
CASSRGLLEAFF	TGTGCCAGCAGCCGAGGGCTTCTCGAAGCTTTCTTT	.	.	TRBV7-9	TRBJ1-1